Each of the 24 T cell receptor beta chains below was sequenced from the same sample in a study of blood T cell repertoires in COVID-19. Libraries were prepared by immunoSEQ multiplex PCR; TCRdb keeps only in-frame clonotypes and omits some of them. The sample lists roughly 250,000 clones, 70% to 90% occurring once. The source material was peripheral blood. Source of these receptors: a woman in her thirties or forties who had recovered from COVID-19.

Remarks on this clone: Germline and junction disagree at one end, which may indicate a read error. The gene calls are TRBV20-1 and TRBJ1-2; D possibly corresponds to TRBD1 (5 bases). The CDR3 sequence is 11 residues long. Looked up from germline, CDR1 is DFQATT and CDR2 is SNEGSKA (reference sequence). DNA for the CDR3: TGCAGTGCTAGGGCAGGGTATGACTACACCTTC. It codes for CSARAGYDYTF.

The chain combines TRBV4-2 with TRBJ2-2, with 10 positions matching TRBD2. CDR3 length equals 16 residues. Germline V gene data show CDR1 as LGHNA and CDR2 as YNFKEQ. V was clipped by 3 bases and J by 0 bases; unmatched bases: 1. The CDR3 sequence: CASSHGLAANTGELFF. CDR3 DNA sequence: TGTGCCAGCAGCCATGGACTAGCGGCGAACACCGGGGAGCTGTTTTTT.

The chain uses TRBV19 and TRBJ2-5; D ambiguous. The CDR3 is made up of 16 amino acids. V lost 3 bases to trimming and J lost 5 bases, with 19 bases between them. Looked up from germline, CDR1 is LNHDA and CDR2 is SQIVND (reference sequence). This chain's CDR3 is CASSIAPRSSWETQYF. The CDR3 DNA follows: TGTGCCAGTAGTATCGCCCCTCGGAGTAGCTGGGAGACCCAGTACTTC.

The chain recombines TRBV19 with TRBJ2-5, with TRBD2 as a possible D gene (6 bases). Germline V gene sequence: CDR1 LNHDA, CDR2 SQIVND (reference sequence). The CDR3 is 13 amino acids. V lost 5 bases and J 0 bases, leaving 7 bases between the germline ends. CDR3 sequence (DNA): TGTGCCAGTAGTTGGAGGGACCAAGAGACCCAGTACTTC. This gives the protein CASSWRDQETQYF. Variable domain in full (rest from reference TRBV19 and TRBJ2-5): DGGITQSPKYLFRKEGQNVTLSCEQNLNHDAMYWYRQDPGQGLRLIYYSQIVNDFQKGDIAEGYSVSREKKESFPLTVTSAQKNPTAFYLCASSWRDQETQYFGPGTRLLVL.

Here the CDR3 reads CASSSSRDRGETQYF. CDR3 sequence (DNA): TGTGCCAGCAGCTCTTCACGGGACAGAGGGGAGACCCAGTACTTC. The rearrangement uses TRBV7-3 and TRBJ2-5, with TRBD1 matching over 7 bases. The V gene's germline CDR1 is SGHTA and CDR2 FQGTGA. V trimming: 4 bases; J trimming: 5 bases; junction bases outside the gene matches: 10. The CDR3 totals 15 residues.

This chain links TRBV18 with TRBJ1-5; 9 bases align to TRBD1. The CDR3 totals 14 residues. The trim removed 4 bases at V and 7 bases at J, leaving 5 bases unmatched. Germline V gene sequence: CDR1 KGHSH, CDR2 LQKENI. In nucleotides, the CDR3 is TGTGCCAGCTCACTGGGACAGGGTGGCCAGCCCCAGCATTTT. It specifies CASSLGQGGQPQHF.

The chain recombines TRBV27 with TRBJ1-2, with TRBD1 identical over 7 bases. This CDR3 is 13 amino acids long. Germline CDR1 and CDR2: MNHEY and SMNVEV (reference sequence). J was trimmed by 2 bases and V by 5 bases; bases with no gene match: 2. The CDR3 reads CASSMTGNYGYTF. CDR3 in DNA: TGTGCCAGCAGTATGACAGGGAACTATGGCTACACCTTC.

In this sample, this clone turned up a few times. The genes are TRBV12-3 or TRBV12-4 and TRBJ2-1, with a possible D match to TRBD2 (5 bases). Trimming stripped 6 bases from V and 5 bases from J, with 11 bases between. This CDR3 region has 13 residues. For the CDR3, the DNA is TGTGCCAGCAGCCCCGACGGGAACAATGAGCAGTTCTTC. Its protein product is CASSPDGNNEQFF.

The CDR3 DNA reads TGTGCCAGCAGTCGTAGCGGGAGTGGGGAGCAGTACTTC. This gives the protein CASSRSGSGEQYF. The chain links TRBV7-3 to TRBJ2-7, with TRBD2 identical over 9 bases. The CDR3 has 13 residues. CDR1 is SGHTA and CDR2 is FQGTGA in the germline V gene. The junction had 7 bases not matched to a gene; V was cut back by 6 bases and J by 7 bases.

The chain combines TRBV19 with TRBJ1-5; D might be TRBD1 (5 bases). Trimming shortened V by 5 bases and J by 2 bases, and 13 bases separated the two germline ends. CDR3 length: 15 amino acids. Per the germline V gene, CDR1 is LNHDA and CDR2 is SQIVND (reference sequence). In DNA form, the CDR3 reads TGTGCCAGTAGTGTCCAGGGTTATGGCAATCAGCCCCAGCATTTT. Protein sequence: CASSVQGYGNQPQHF.

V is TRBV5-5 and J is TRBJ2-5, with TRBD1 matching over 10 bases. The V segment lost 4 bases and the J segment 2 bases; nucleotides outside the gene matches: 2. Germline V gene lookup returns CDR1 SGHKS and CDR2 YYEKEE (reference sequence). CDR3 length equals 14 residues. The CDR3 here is CASSTGQGQETQYF. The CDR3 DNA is TGTGCCAGCAGCACGGGACAGGGGCAAGAGACCCAGTACTTC.

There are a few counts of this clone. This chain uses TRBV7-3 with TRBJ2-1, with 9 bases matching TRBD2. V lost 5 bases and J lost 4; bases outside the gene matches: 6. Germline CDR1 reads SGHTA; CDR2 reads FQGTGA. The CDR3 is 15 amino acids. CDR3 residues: CASSPGTSRYNEQFF. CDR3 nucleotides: TGTGCCAGCAGCCCTGGGACTAGCAGGTACAATGAGCAGTTCTTC.

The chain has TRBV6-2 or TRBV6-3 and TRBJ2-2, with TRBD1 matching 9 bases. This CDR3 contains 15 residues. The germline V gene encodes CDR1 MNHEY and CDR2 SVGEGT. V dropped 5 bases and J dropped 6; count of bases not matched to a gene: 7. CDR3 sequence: CASSAGTGWPGELFF. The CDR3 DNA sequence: TGTGCCAGCAGTGCCGGGACAGGGTGGCCCGGGGAGCTGTTTTTT.

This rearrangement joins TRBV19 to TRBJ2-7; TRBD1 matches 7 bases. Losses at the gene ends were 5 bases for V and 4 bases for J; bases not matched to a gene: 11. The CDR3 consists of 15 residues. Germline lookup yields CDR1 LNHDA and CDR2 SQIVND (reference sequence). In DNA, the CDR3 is TGTGCCAGTAGTCCCCGGGACAGTGCTAGGTACGAGCAGTACTTC. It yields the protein CASSPRDSARYEQYF.

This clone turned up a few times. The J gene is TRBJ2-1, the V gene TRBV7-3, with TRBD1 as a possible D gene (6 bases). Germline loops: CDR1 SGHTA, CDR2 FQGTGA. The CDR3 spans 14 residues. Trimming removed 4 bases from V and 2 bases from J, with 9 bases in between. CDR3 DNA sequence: TGTGCCAGCAGCTCGACAGGTGCCTACAATGAGCAGTTCTTC. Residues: CASSSTGAYNEQFF.

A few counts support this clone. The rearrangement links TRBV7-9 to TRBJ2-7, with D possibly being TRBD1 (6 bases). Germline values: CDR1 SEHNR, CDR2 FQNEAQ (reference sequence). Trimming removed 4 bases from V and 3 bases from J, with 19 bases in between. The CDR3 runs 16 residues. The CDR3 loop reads CASSSPTRDTVYEQYF. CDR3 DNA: TGTGCCAGCAGCTCCCCAACCCGGGACACAGTCTACGAGCAGTACTTC.

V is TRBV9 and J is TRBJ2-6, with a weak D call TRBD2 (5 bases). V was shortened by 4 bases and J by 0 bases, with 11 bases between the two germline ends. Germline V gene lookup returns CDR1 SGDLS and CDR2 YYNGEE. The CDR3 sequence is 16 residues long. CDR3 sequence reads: CASSPVGASGANVLTF. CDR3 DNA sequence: TGTGCCAGCAGCCCCGTGGGAGCCTCTGGGGCCAACGTCCTGACTTTC.

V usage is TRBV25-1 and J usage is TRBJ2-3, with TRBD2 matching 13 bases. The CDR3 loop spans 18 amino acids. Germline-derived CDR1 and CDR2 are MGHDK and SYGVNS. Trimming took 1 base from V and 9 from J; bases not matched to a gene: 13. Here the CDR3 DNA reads TGTGCCAGCAGTGAATTTCGAGGACTAGCGGGGGTATCAGTCACGCAGTATTTT. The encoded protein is CASSEFRGLAGVSVTQYF.

CDR3 sequence: CAISESGTSGGTYNEQFF. DNA for the CDR3: TGTGCCATCAGTGAGTCGGGGACTAGCGGGGGGACTTACAATGAGCAGTTCTTC. This chain links TRBV10-3 with TRBJ2-1; TRBD2 agrees at 15 bases. The CDR3 contains 18 residues. With V trimmed by 0 bases and J by 4 bases, 4 bases remained unmatched. Looked up from germline, CDR1 is ENHRY and CDR2 is SYGVKD.

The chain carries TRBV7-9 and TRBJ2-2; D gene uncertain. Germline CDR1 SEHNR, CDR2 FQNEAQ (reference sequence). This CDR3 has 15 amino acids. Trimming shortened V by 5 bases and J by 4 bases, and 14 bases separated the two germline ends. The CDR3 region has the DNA TGTGCCAGCAGCCTAGACACGTATGCCACCGGGGAGCTGTTTTTT. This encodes CASSLDTYATGELFF. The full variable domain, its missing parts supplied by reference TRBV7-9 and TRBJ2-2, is DTGVSQNPRHKITKRGQNVTFRCDPISEHNRLYWYRQTLGQGPEFLTYFQNEAQLEKSRLLSDRFSAERPKGSFSTLEIQRTEQGDSAMYLCASSLDTYATGELFFGEGSRLTVL.

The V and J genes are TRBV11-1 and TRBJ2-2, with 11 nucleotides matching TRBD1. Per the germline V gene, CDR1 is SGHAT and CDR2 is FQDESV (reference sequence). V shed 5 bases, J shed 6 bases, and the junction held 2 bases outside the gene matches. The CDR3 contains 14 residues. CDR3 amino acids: CASSLGQGAGELFF. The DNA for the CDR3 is TGTGCCAGCAGCCTGGGACAGGGGGCCGGGGAGCTGTTTTTT.

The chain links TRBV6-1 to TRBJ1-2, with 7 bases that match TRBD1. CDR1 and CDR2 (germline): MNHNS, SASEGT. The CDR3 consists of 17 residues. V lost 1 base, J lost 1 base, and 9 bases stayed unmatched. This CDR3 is CASSEEEGAAFNYGYTF. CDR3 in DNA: TGTGCCAGCAGTGAAGAGGAGGGGGCGGCCTTTAACTATGGCTACACCTTC.

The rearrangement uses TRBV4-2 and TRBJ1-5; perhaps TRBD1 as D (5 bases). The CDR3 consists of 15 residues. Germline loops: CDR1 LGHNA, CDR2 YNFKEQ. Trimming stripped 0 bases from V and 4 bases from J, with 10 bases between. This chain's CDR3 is CASSQDVRGNQPQHF. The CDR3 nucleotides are TGTGCCAGCAGCCAAGATGTACGGGGGAATCAGCCCCAGCATTTT.

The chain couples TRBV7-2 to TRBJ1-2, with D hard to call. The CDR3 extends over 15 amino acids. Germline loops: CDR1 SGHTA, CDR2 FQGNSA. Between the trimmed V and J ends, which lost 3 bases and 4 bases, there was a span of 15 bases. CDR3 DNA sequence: TGTGCCAGCAGCTTGGTCAGCGTTGAAAGCTATGGCTACACCTTC. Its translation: CASSLVSVESYGYTF.